A single T cell receptor beta chain is shown here with its context. The antigen remains unidentified. This sample was taken from a study of cytomegalovirus exposure and HLA in healthy donors. Study observations and caveats: Later on, a genetic analysis was performed. It linked a missense variant in DCLRE1C with V- and J-gene trimming of TCR beta. Per a prior analysis, the majority of TCR beta V segments were productive roughly 87% or roughly 30% of the time.

Amplification used 60 Vbeta primers and 13 Jbeta primers. Here immunoSEQ multiplex PCR was the method, and the copy in TCRdb shows in-frame clones only, minus some. This repertoire shows under 200,000 clones, around 68% found once; its top ten account for around 3%. This clonotype was obtained from a woman aged 40 to 49 in good health and CMV-seropositive. Sequencing was performed on PBMCs.

The chain's CDR3 is CASSSPPRTDTQYF. CDR3 DNA sequence: TGTGCCAGCAGTTCCCCCCCTCGGACAGATACGCAGTATTTT. The chain combines TRBV28 with TRBJ2-3, with D unresolved. Germline V gene data show CDR1 as MDHEN and CDR2 as SYDVKM. CDR3 length equals 14 residues. V lost 4 bases to trimming and J lost 3 bases, with 11 bases between them.